These 5 T cell receptor beta chains came from one sample sequenced in a study of Graves' ophthalmopathy and Graves' hyperthyroidism. Investigators amplified TCR beta CDR3 regions from RNA transcripts. Second-round multiplex PCR followed a first-round RT-PCR using HTBI primers. TCRdb reanalysed the multiplex PCR reads using MiXCR and keeps one entry per CDR3 protein. The sample includes about 420,000 distinct CDR3 sequences, around 20% of them seen just once. The sequenced sample consisted of peripheral blood. The source of these receptors is a woman aged 18-35 years with stable Graves' hyperthyroidism.

This chain joins TRBV6-1 and TRBJ2-7; D uncertain. The CDR3 has 12 amino acids. Germline CDR1 is MNHNS and CDR2 is SASEGT. Trimming stripped 2 bases from V and 6 bases from J, with 8 bases between. The CDR3 coding sequence is TGTGCCAGCAGTGAATTGGAGACCGAGCAGTACTTC. Its translation: CASSELETEQYF.

The chain links TRBV6-5 to TRBJ2-5; weak D call: TRBD1 (5 bases). This CDR3 is 14 amino acids long. The V end was cut by 2 bases, the J end by 4 bases, with 11 bases between. Germline assignment: CDR1 MNHEY and CDR2 SVGAGI. CDR3 residues: CASSYGAQGETQYF. CDR3 sequence (DNA): TGTGCCAGCAGTTACGGCGCCCAGGGAGAGACCCAGTACTTC.

This clonotype was counted many times. This rearrangement joins TRBV28 to TRBJ2-5; maybe TRBD1 (5 bases). V dropped 2 bases and J dropped 1 base, with 11 bases sitting between them. CDR3 length equals 15 residues. Germline V gives CDR1 MDHEN, CDR2 SYDVKM. DNA of the CDR3: TGTGCCAGCAGTTTAGTAGACAGATTCCAAGAGACCCAGTACTTC. Its translation: CASSLVDRFQETQYF.

This clonotype was counted ten times or more. The chain carries TRBV30 and TRBJ2-3, with TRBD2 matching over 10 bases. V lost 3 bases, J lost 6 bases, and 6 bases stayed unmatched. In germline, CDR1 is GTSNPN, CDR2 SVGIG (reference sequence). The CDR3 is made up of 14 amino acids. This CDR3 is CAWSPGLASDTQYF. The DNA of the CDR3 is TGTGCCTGGAGCCCGGGACTAGCGTCCGATACGCAGTATTTT.

V is TRBV19 and J is TRBJ2-7, with 12 bases fitting TRBD2. The germline CDR1 and CDR2 sequences are LNHDA and SQIVND (reference sequence). After removal of 4 bases from V and 2 bases from J, the junction contained 3 bases not matched to a gene. There are 15 residues in the CDR3. CDR3 residues: CASSKTSGSAYEQYF. The CDR3 DNA reads as TGTGCCAGTAGTAAGACTAGCGGGAGCGCCTACGAGCAGTACTTC.